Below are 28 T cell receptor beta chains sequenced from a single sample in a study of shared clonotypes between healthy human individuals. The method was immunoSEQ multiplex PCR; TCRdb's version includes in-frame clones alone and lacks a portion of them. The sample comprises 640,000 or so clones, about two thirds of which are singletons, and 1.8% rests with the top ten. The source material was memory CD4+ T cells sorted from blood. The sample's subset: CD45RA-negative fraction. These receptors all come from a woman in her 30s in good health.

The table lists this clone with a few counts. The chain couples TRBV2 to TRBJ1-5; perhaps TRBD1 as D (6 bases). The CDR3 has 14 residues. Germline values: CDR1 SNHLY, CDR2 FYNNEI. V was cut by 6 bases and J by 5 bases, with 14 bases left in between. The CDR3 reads CASRGPGADQPQHF. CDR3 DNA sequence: TGTGCCAGCAGGGGTCCGGGGGCCGATCAGCCCCAGCATTTT.

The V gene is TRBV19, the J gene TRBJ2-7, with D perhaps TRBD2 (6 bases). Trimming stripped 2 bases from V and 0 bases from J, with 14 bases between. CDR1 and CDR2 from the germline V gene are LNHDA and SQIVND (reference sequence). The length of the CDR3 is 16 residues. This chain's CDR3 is CASSILRDGSSYEQYF. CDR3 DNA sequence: TGTGCCAGTAGTATACTCCGGGACGGGAGCTCCTACGAGCAGTACTTC.

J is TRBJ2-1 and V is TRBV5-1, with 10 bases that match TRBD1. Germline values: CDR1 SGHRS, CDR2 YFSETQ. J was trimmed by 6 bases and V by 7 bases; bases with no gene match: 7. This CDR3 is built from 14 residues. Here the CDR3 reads CASEAGTGVNEQFF. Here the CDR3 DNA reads TGCGCCAGCGAAGCCGGGACAGGGGTCAATGAGCAGTTCTTC.

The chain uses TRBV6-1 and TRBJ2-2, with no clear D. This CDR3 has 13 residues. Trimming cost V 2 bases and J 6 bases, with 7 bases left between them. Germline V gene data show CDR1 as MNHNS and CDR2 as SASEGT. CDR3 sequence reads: CASSELGSGELFF. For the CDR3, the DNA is TGTGCCAGCAGTGAATTGGGATCCGGGGAGCTGTTTTTT.

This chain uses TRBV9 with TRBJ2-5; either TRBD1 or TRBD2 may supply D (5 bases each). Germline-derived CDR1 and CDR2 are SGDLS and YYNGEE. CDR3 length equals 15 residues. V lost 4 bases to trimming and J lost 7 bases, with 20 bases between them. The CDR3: CASSPSRGLGGTQYF. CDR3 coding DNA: TGTGCCAGCAGCCCGTCACGCGGACTTGGGGGGACCCAGTACTTC.

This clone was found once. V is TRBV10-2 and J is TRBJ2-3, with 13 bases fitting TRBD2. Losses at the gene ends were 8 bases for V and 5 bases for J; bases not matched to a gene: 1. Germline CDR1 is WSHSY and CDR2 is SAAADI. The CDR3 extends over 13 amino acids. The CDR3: CASRTSGRDTQYF. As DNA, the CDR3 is TGCGCCAGCCGGACTAGCGGGAGAGATACGCAGTATTTT.

The CDR3 DNA reads as TGTGCCAGCTCACCGGGGCCCAACTACAATGAGCAGTTCTTC. Translation gives CASSPGPNYNEQFF. The V call is TRBV18, the J call TRBJ2-1; D is possibly TRBD1 (5 bases). Germline lookup yields CDR1 KGHSH and CDR2 LQKENI. This CDR3 spans 14 amino acids. Trimming took off 3 bases at V and 3 bases at J, with 9 bases between the two ends.

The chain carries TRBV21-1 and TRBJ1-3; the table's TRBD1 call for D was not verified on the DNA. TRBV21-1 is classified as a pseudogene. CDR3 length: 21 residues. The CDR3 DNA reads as TGTGCCAGCAGCAAGACAGGGCGAGGGGGACTGGGAAACCTCCCTGGAAACACCATATATTTT. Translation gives CASSKTGRGGLGNLPGNTIYF.

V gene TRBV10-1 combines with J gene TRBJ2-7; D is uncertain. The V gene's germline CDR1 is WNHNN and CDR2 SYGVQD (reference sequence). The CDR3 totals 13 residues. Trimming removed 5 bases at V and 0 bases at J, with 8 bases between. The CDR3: CASSSHGSYEQYF. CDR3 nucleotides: TGCGCCAGCAGTTCCCACGGCTCCTACGAGCAGTACTTC.

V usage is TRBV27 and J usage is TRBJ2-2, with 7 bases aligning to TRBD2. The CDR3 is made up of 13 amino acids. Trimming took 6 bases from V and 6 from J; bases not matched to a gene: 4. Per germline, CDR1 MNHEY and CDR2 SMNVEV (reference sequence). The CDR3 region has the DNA TGTGCCAGCAGCTCCGGGAGGTCCGGGGAGCTGTTTTTT. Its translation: CASSSGRSGELFF.

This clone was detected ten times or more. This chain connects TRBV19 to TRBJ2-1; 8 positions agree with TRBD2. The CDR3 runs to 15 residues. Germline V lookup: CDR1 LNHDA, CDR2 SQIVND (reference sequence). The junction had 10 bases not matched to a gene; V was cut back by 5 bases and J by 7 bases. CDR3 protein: CASSLGTRSRNEQFF. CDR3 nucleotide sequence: TGTGCCAGTAGTCTAGGGACTAGATCGAGAAATGAGCAGTTCTTC.

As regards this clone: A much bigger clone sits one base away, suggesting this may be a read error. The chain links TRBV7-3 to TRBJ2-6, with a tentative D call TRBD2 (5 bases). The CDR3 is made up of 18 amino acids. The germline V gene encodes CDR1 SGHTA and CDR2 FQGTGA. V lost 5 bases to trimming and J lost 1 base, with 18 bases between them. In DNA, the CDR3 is TGTGCCAGCAGCCAAAACAGTCACGGGGAATCTGGGGCCAACGTCCTGACTTTC. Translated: CASSQNSHGESGANVLTF.

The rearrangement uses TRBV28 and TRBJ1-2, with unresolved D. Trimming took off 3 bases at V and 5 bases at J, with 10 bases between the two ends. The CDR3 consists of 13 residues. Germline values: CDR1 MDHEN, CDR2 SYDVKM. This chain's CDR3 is CASSFTQYYGYTF. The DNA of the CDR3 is TGTGCCAGCAGTTTTACGCAGTATTATGGCTACACCTTC.

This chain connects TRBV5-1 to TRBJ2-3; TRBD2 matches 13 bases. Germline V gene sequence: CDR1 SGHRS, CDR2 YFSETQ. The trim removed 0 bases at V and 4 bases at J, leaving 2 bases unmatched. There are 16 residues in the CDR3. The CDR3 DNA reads TGCGCCAGCAGCTTGGTACTAGCGGGAGGGTCAGATACGCAGTATTTT. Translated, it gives CASSLVLAGGSDTQYF.

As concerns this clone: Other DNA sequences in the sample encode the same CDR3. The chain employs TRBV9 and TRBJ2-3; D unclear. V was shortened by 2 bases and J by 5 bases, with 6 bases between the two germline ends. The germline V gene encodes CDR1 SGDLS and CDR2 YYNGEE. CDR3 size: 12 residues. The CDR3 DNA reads TGTGCCAGCAGCGTTACCGGAGATACGCAGTATTTT. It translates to CASSVTGDTQYF.

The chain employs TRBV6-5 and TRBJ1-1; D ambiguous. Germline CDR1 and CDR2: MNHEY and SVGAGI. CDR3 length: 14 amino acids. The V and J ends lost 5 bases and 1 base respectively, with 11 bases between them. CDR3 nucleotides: TGTGCCAGCAGTGGGGTAGTGGAGAACACTGAAGCTTTCTTT. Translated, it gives CASSGVVENTEAFF.

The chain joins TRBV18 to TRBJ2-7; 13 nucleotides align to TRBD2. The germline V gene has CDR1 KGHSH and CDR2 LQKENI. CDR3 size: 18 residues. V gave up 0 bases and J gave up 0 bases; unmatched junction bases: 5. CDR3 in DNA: TGTGCCAGCTCACCACCGATCCGGACTAGCGGGAGCTCCTACGAGCAGTACTTC. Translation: CASSPPIRTSGSSYEQYF.

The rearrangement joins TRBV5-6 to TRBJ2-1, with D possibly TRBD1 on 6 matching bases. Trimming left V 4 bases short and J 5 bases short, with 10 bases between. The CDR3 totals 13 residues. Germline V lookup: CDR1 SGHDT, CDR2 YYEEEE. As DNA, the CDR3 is TGTGCCAGCAGCGTCACAGGGAACAATGAGCAGTTCTTC. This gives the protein CASSVTGNNEQFF.

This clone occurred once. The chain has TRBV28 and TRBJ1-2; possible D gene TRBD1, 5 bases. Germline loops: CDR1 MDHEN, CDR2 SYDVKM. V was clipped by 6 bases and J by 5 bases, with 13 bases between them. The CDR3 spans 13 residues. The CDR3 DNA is TGTGCCAGCAGACAGACGGGGCTTTATGGCTACACCTTC. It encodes CASRQTGLYGYTF.

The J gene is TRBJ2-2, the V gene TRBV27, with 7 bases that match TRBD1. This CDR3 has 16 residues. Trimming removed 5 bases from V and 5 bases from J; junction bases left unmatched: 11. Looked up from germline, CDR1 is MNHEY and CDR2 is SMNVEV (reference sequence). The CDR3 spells CASSQRTGTGTGELFF. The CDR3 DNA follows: TGTGCCAGCAGTCAGAGGACAGGAACGGGAACCGGGGAGCTGTTTTTT.

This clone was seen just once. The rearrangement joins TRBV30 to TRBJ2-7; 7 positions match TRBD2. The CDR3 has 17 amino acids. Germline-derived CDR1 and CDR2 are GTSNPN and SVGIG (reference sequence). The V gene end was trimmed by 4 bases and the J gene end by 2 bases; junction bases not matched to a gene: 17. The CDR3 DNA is TGTGCCTGGATGACCCACCATGGAGGGAGGGCCACCTACGAGCAGTACTTC. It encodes CAWMTHHGGRATYEQYF.

This chain's CDR3 is CASTGGTGVGYTF. The CDR3 nucleotides read TGTGCCAGCACCGGCGGGACAGGAGTCGGCTACACCTTC. The chain is built from TRBV6-5 and TRBJ1-2; 8 bases map to TRBD1. Germline trimming cut 7 bases from V and 8 bases from J; bases unmatched to any gene: 9. The CDR3 contains 13 residues. Germline values: CDR1 MNHEY, CDR2 SVGAGI.

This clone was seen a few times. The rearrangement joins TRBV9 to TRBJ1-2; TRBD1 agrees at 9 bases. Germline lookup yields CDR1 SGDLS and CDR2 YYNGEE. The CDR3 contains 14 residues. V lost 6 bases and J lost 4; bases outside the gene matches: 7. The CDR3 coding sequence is TGTGCCAGCAAAGTCGGGACAGGGCCCTATGGCTACACCTTC. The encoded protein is CASKVGTGPYGYTF.

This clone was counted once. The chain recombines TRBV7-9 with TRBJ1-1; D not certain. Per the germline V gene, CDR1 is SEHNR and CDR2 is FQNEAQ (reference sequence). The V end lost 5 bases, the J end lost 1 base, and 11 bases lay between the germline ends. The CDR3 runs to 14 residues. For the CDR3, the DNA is TGTGCCAGCAGCCACGCGGCAGGGAACACTGAAGCTTTCTTT. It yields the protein CASSHAAGNTEAFF.

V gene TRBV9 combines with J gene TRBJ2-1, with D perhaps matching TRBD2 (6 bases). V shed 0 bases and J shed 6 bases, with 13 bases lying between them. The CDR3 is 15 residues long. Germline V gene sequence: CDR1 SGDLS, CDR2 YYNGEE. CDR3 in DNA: TGTGCCAGCAGCGTAGCTGGGGTGGGAGGCAATGAGCAGTTCTTC. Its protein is CASSVAGVGGNEQFF. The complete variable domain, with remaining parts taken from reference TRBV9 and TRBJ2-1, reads DSGVTQTPKHLITATGQRVTLRCSPRSGDLSVYWYQQSLDQGLQFLIQYYNGEERAKGNILERFSAQQFPDLHSELNLSSLELGDSALYFCASSVAGVGGNEQFFGPGTRLTVL.

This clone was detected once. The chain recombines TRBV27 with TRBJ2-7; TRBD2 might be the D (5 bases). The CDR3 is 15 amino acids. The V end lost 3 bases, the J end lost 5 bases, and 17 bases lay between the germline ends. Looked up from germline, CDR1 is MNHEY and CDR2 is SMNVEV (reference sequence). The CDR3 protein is CASSFYGIQKNEQYF. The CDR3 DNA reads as TGTGCCAGCAGTTTTTACGGGATACAAAAGAACGAGCAGTACTTC.

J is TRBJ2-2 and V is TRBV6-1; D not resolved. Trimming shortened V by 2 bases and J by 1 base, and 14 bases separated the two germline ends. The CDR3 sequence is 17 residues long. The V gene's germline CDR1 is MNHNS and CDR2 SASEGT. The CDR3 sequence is CASSEPGRLLNTGELFF. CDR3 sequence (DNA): TGTGCCAGCAGTGAACCTGGTCGGCTCCTGAACACCGGGGAGCTGTTTTTT.

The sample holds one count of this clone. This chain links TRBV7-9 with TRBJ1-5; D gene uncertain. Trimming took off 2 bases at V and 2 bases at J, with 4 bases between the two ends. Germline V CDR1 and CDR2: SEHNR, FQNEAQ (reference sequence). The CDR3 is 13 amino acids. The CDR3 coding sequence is TGTGCCAGCAGCTTAATGGGCAATCAGCCCCAGCATTTT. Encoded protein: CASSLMGNQPQHF.